These 3 T cell receptor beta chains were all obtained from the same sample, sequenced in a study of synovial regulatory T cells in juvenile arthritis. The protocol was immunoSEQ multiplex PCR, while the TCRdb copy is restricted to in-frame clones and leaves out a portion. The sample yields 9,900 or so clones, of which the top ten take up 0.72%. The sample consisted of Treg cells from blood. Sample subset: remaining (HLA-DR-negative) circulating blood Treg cells. The receptors stem from a donor between 2 and 29 years old with juvenile idiopathic arthritis.

The chain links TRBV25-1 to TRBJ2-7; TCRdb names TRBD2, which stays unverified in the absence of DNA. Germline CDR1 MGHDK, CDR2 SYGVNS. The CDR3 contains 16 residues. The nucleotide record is missing. CDR3: CASSEYAQRRTYEQYF.

The chain uses TRBV5-1 and TRBJ2-5. Per germline, CDR1 SGHRS and CDR2 YFSETQ. This CDR3 has 14 amino acids. Only the protein sequence is given. Here the CDR3 reads CASSTGTVQETQYF.

This chain uses TRBV5-1 with TRBJ2-5; TCRdb proposes TRBD2, but this gene call is untestable without DNA. Germline CDR1 is SGHRS and CDR2 is YFSETQ. The CDR3 sequence is 14 residues long. No DNA accompanies this entry. CDR3 sequence reads: CASSFDLAQETQYF.